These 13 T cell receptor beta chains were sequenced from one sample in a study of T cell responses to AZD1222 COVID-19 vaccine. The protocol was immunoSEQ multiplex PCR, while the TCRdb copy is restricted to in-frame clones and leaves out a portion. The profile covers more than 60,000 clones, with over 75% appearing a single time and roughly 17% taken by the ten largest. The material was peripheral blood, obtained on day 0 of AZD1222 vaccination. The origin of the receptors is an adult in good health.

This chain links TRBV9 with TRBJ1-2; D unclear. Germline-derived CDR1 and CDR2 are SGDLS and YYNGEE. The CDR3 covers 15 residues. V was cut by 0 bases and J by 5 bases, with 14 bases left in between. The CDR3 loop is CASSVDPTGAYGYTF. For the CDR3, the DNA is TGTGCCAGCAGCGTAGATCCTACCGGAGCTTATGGCTACACCTTC.

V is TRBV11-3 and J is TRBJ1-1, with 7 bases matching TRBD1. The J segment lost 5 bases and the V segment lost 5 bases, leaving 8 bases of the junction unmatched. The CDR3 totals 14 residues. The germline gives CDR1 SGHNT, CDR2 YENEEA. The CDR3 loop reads CASSQGVAGTEAFF. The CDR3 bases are TGTGCCAGCAGCCAGGGGGTTGCGGGAACTGAAGCTTTCTTT.

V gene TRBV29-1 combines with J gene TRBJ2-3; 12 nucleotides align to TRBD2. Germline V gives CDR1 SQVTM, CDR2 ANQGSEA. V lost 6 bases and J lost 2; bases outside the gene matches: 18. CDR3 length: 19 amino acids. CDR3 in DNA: TGCAGCGTCGCTAGACTAGCGGGGGCCACGACAGTCTACACAGATACGCAGTATTTT. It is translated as CSVARLAGATTVYTDTQYF.

CDR3 nucleotides: TGCAGCGTTGGGGGGGAAAAACTGTTTTTT. Translated: CSVGGEKLFF. This chain connects TRBV29-1 to TRBJ1-4; D is possibly TRBD1 (5 bases). The length of the CDR3 is 10 residues. V gave up 4 bases and J gave up 8 bases, with 5 bases separating them. Germline V CDR1 and CDR2: SQVTM, ANQGSEA.

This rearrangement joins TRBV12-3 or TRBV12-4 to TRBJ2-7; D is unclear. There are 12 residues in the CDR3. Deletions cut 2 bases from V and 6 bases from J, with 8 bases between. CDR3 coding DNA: TGTGCCAGCAGTTTAAGGGTGTCCGAGCAGTACTTC. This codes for CASSLRVSEQYF.

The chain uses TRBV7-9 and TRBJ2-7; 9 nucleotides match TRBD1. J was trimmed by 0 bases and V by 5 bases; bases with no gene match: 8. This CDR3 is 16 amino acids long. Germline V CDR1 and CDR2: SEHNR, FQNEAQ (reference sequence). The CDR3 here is CASSRRGDRDSYEQYF. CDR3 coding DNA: TGTGCCAGCAGCCGGAGGGGGGACAGGGACTCCTACGAGCAGTACTTC.

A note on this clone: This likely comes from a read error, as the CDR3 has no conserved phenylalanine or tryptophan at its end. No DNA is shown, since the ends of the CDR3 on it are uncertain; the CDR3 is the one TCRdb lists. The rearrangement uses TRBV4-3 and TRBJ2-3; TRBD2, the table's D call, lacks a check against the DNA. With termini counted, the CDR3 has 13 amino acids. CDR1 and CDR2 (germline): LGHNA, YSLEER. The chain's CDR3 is CASSQAVGGGLYL.

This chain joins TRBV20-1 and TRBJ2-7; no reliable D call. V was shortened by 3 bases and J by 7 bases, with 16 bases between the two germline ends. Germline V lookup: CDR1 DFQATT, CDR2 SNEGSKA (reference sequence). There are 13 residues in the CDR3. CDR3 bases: TGCAGTGCTAGTGCAGGCCCAATTGGGGAGCAGTACTTC. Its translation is CSASAGPIGEQYF.

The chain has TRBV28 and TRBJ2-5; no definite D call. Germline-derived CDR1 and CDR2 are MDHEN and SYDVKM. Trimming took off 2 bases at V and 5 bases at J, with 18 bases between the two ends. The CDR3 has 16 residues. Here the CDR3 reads CASSLPSGRAWETQYF. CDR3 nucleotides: TGTGCCAGCAGTTTACCTTCGGGCAGAGCGTGGGAGACCCAGTACTTC.

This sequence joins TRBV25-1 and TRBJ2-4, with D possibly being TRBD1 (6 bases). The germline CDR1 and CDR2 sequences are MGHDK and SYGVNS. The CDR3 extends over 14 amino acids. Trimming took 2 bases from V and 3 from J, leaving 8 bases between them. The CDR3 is CASSEAGDKNIQYF. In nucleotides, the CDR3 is TGTGCCAGCAGTGAAGCAGGGGACAAAAACATTCAGTACTTC.

The CDR3 DNA sequence: TGTGCCTGCACCGGGGGACCCTCCTACGAGCAGTACTTC. As protein: CACTGGPSYEQYF. The rearrangement joins TRBV30 to TRBJ2-7; a weak D match, TRBD2 (6 bases). The germline V gene has CDR1 GTSNPN and CDR2 SVGIG (reference sequence). Trimming stripped 6 bases from V and 0 bases from J, with 12 bases between. The CDR3 is 13 residues long. Complete variable domain (other parts from reference TRBV30 and TRBJ2-7): SQTIHQWPATLVQPVGSPLSLECTVEGTSNPNLYWYRQAAGRGLQLLFYSVGIGQISSEVPQNLSASRPQDRQFILSSKKLLLSDSGFYLCACTGGPSYEQYFGPGTRLTVT.

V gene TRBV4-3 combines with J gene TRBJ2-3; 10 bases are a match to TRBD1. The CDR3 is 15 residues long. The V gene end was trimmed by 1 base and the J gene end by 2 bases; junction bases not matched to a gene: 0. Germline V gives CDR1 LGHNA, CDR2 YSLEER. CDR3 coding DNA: TGCGCCAGCAGCCAAGGACAGGGGGCCACAGATACGCAGTATTTT. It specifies CASSQGQGATDTQYF.

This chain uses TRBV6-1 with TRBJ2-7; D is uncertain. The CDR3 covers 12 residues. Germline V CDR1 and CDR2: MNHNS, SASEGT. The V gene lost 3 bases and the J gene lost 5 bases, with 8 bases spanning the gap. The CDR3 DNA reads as TGTGCCAGCAGTGATGTGGTCGACGAGCAGTACTTC. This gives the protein CASSDVVDEQYF.